One sample yielded the 17 T cell receptor beta chains listed below, sequenced in a study of blood T cell repertoires in COVID-19 (dated by TCRdb to 2018 to 2020). The library came from the immunoSEQ multiplex PCR assay. This immuneACCESS table, as held by TCRdb, lists in-frame sequences with V and J called but not all clones. Of the missing ones, under half trace to an unresolved V gene in checked studies; the others have no known cause. This sample lists some 350,000 clones; 70% to 90% were detected once. The ten largest clones add up to approximately 3% of the sample. The source material was peripheral blood. Every receptor here comes from a woman under 40 with COVID-19, enrolled during active disease.

This clone was found once. V and J are TRBV15 and TRBJ1-3, with a tentative D call TRBD1 (5 bases). V lost 0 bases to trimming and J lost 2 bases, with 11 bases between them. The germline gives CDR1 LNHNV, CDR2 YYDKDF (reference sequence). The CDR3 is 16 amino acids. For the CDR3, the DNA is TGTGCCACCAGCAGAGATCACCCGGGGGCTGGAAACACCATATATTTT. It yields the protein CATSRDHPGAGNTIYF.

V is TRBV27 and J is TRBJ1-1; tentatively, D is TRBD1 (5 bases). CDR3 length: 13 amino acids. CDR1 is MNHEY and CDR2 is SMNVEV in the germline V gene (reference sequence). Trimming pared 1 base from V and 7 bases from J, leaving 10 bases between. The CDR3, as DNA: TGTGCCAGCAGTTTATTTAGCGGGGGTGAAGCTTTCTTT. This translates into CASSLFSGGEAFF.

This rearrangement joins TRBV18 to TRBJ1-5; 7 positions match TRBD1. Germline trimming cut 3 bases from V and 5 bases from J; bases unmatched to any gene: 7. The V gene's germline CDR1 is KGHSH and CDR2 LQKENI. This CDR3 has 15 residues. In nucleotides, the CDR3 is TGTGCCAGCTCACCTCCAGGGGGTTTGGATCAGCCCCAGCATTTT. This codes for CASSPPGGLDQPQHF.

V usage is TRBV5-4 and J usage is TRBJ1-1, with D tentatively TRBD1 (5 bases). Germline V gene data show CDR1 as SGHNT and CDR2 as YYREEE (reference sequence). This CDR3 spans 17 amino acids. V gave up 0 bases and J gave up 4 bases, with 19 bases separating them. CDR3 residues: CASSLVPRTRRGTEAFF. The CDR3 nucleotides are TGTGCCAGCAGCTTGGTCCCCAGGACCCGGAGGGGCACTGAAGCTTTCTTT.

The CDR3 region is CASSLFPGALYEQYF. The CDR3 nucleotides read TGTGCCAGCAGTTTATTCCCAGGGGCACTATACGAGCAGTACTTC. The chain carries TRBV28 and TRBJ2-7; the D gene is possibly TRBD1 (6 bases). The length of the CDR3 is 15 residues. CDR1 and CDR2 from the germline V gene are MDHEN and SYDVKM. The germline V and J ends were trimmed by 1 base and 4 bases, with 14 bases remaining between them.

This chain uses TRBV9 with TRBJ2-1, with TRBD2 matching 8 bases. Trimming removed 0 bases from V and 4 bases from J; junction bases left unmatched: 6. Germline V gene sequence: CDR1 SGDLS, CDR2 YYNGEE. The CDR3 runs to 16 residues. CDR3 protein: CASSVAERELYNEQFF. In DNA, the CDR3 is TGTGCCAGCAGCGTAGCGGAGCGGGAGTTATACAATGAGCAGTTCTTC. Variable domain in full (rest from reference TRBV9 and TRBJ2-1): DSGVTQTPKHLITATGQRVTLRCSPRSGDLSVYWYQQSLDQGLQFLIQYYNGEERAKGNILERFSAQQFPDLHSELNLSSLELGDSALYFCASSVAERELYNEQFFGPGTRLTVL.

As concerns this clone: Other DNA sequences in the same sample also yield this CDR3. The genes are TRBV6-5 and TRBJ2-3; tentatively, D is TRBD1 (6 bases). CDR3 size: 14 residues. Trimming cost V 2 bases and J 6 bases, with 12 bases left between them. CDR1 and CDR2 (germline): MNHEY, SVGAGI. The CDR3: CASSYGQGTDTQYF. The CDR3 DNA reads as TGTGCCAGCAGTTACGGGCAGGGGACCGATACGCAGTATTTT.

The chain has TRBV24-1 and TRBJ1-2; tentative D call: TRBD1 (6 bases). V lost 9 bases and J 4 bases, leaving 14 bases between the germline ends. The CDR3 runs to 13 residues. Germline-derived CDR1 and CDR2 are KGHDR and SFDVKD. CDR3 sequence: CATSGGLGYGYTF. Written as DNA, the CDR3 is TGTGCCACCTCCGGGGGGCTAGGCTATGGCTACACCTTC.

The genes are TRBV11-3 and TRBJ2-3, with D possibly being TRBD1 (5 bases). Trimming shortened V by 1 base and J by 4 bases, and 9 bases separated the two germline ends. The CDR3 runs to 14 residues. The germline V gene has CDR1 SGHNT and CDR2 YENEEA. This CDR3 is CASSLGQGSDTQYF. The CDR3 coding sequence is TGTGCCAGCAGCTTAGGCCAGGGTTCAGATACGCAGTATTTT.

The chain carries TRBV7-9 and TRBJ2-7, with TRBD2 matching over 9 bases. Per the germline V gene, CDR1 is SEHNR and CDR2 is FQNEAQ (reference sequence). The V and J ends lost 5 bases and 3 bases, in that order; junction bases with no gene match: 2. This CDR3 is built from 13 residues. CDR3 region: CASSRSGSYEQYV. DNA for the CDR3: TGTGCCAGCAGCCGTAGCGGGAGCTACGAGCAGTACGTC.

The gene calls are TRBV4-3 and TRBJ2-7; 7 bases match TRBD2. Trimming cost V 4 bases and J 6 bases; bases outside gene matches: 6. The CDR3 has 13 residues. Germline values: CDR1 LGHNA, CDR2 YSLEER. The CDR3 DNA reads TGCGCCAGCAGCCCGGGCCGGGGGGTCGAGCAGTACTTC. It is translated as CASSPGRGVEQYF.

The chain links TRBV10-3 to TRBJ1-1; 10 bases fit TRBD1. CDR3 length equals 13 residues. Trimming took 6 bases from V and 7 from J; bases not matched to a gene: 5. Per the germline V gene, CDR1 is ENHRY and CDR2 is SYGVKD. The CDR3 DNA reads TGTGCCATCAGAACGGACAGGGGGGGTGAAGCTTTCTTT. Its translation is CAIRTDRGGEAFF.

V is TRBV18 and J is TRBJ2-6, with D maybe TRBD1 (5 bases). Trimming left V 5 bases short and J 8 bases short, with 16 bases between. Germline values: CDR1 KGHSH, CDR2 LQKENI. CDR3 length equals 15 residues. CDR3 loop: CASSAQRGATNVLTF. CDR3 DNA: TGTGCCAGCTCAGCTCAAAGGGGTGCGACCAACGTCCTGACTTTC. Full variable domain (outside the CDR3, taken from reference TRBV18 and TRBJ2-6): NAGVMQNPRHLVRRRGQEARLRCSPMKGHSHVYWYRQLPEEGLKFMVYLQKENIIDESGMPKERFSAEFPKEGPSILRIQQVVRGDSAAYFCASSAQRGATNVLTFGAGSRLTVL.

CDR3 coding DNA: TGTGCCAGCAGTTTATCATACCTAGCGGGGGGAAGGAGAGAGACCCAGTACTTC. Amino acids: CASSLSYLAGGRRETQYF. V is TRBV27 and J is TRBJ2-5, with 11 positions matching TRBD2. CDR1 is MNHEY, CDR2 SMNVEV, per germline (reference sequence). The CDR3 runs 18 residues. V lost 0 bases to trimming and J lost 4 bases; unmatched junction nucleotides: 10.

The chain combines TRBV28 with TRBJ2-7, with D possibly being TRBD2 (6 bases). This CDR3 comprises 15 residues. V lost 6 bases and J 4 bases, leaving 19 bases between the germline ends. Germline CDR1 reads MDHEN; CDR2 reads SYDVKM. The CDR3 loop reads CASSAGGGIRYEQYF. CDR3 coding DNA: TGTGCCAGCAGCGCAGGCGGAGGGATACGGTACGAGCAGTACTTC.

This clone was counted once. The V and J genes are TRBV5-1 and TRBJ2-1; TRBD2 matches 9 bases. Trimming took 4 bases from V and 9 from J; bases not matched to a gene: 11. Germline CDR1 SGHRS, CDR2 YFSETQ. The CDR3 spans 15 residues. The CDR3 loop reads CASSAAGTSSTEQFF. CDR3 sequence (DNA): TGCGCCAGCAGCGCCGCCGGGACTAGCAGTACTGAGCAGTTCTTC.

The rearrangement links TRBV9 to TRBJ2-1; D is possibly TRBD2 (6 bases). The CDR3 has 15 residues. V lost 2 bases to trimming and J lost 4 bases, with 13 bases between them. Germline V gene sequence: CDR1 SGDLS, CDR2 YYNGEE. The CDR3 sequence is CASSVVAVEYNEQFF. The CDR3 nucleotides are TGTGCCAGCAGCGTCGTAGCGGTAGAATACAATGAGCAGTTCTTC.